A single TCR beta chain is shown here with its context. Antigen specificity is unknown. The sample comes from a study of cytomegalovirus exposure and HLA in healthy donors. General study results and limits: Confirmation in vitro established that a few CMV-associated chains were specific for CMV antigens. The tendency of first-cohort TCR clusters to co-occur in the 100 to 150 validation repertoires emerged from a later analysis.

Sequencing used immunoSEQ multiplex PCR; TCRdb keeps in-frame clones, though not all of them. The sample has some 320,000 clones, about nine tenths seen once. V dropped 4 bases and J dropped 12; count of bases not matched to a gene: 19. This CDR3 contains 17 residues. CDR1 MGHRA and CDR2 YSYEKL come from the germline V gene. Material: PBMCs. The V and J genes are TRBV4-1 and TRBJ1-4; 8 bases are shared with TRBD1. The receptor comes from a woman in her thirties in good health and CMV-seropositive. The CDR3 bases are TGCGCCAGCAGCCGAGATCCAGGACAGGGCCTTCCCGAAGAACTGTTTTTT. It codes for CASSRDPGQGLPEELFF.